What follows are 27 T cell receptor beta chains derived from one specimen sequenced in a study of molecular identifiers for immune sequencing clone quantification. TCRdb called the PCR reads again in MiXCR, with one record for every CDR3 protein. The repertoire holds under 600,000 distinct CDR3 sequences, with 25% as singletons. The sequenced sample consisted of naive CD8+ T cells from blood, with Jurkat cell RNA spiked in. The subset denotes: FACS-sorted CD8+CD4-CCR7+CD45RA+ naive T cells. The origin of the receptors is a human donor in good health. Some libraries in this study had Jurkat cell RNA spiked in.

This clonotype has just one count. CDR3 DNA: TGTGCCAGCAGCGGGGACAGTCCAAGCAATCAGCCCCAGCATTTT. It codes for CASSGDSPSNQPQHF. The chain couples TRBV9 to TRBJ1-5, with 7 bases identical to TRBD1. The CDR3 loop spans 15 amino acids. Germline V lookup: CDR1 SGDLS, CDR2 YYNGEE. V gave up 3 bases and J gave up 1 base; unmatched junction bases: 4.

In this sample, this clonotype turned up a few times. This rearrangement joins TRBV30 to TRBJ2-1; 7 nucleotides match TRBD2. The length of the CDR3 is 15 residues. V shed 4 bases and J 3 bases; nucleotides not matched to a gene: 9. Germline loops: CDR1 GTSNPN, CDR2 SVGIG (reference sequence). Here the CDR3 DNA reads TGTGCCTGGACCTGGGCGGGGGTGTTCTACAATGAGCAGTTCTTC. Translation: CAWTWAGVFYNEQFF.

This clonotype was detected only a few times. V usage is TRBV20-1 and J usage is TRBJ2-7; D may be TRBD2 (6 bases). This CDR3 is 11 amino acids long. The V end was cut by 6 bases, the J end by 4 bases, with 10 bases between. Germline-derived CDR1 and CDR2 are DFQATT and SNEGSKA (reference sequence). The CDR3: CSAGGGYEQYF. The CDR3 DNA sequence: TGCAGTGCCGGGGGTGGGTACGAGCAGTACTTC.

This clonotype was detected a few times. V and J are TRBV19 and TRBJ2-7, with 11 bases fitting TRBD2. The V gene end was trimmed by 4 bases and the J gene end by 12 bases; junction bases not matched to a gene: 14. This CDR3 spans 15 amino acids. Per the germline V gene, CDR1 is LNHDA and CDR2 is SQIVND (reference sequence). The CDR3 spells CASSTTSGSGGALYF. The CDR3 DNA follows: TGTGCCAGTAGTACAACTAGCGGGAGTGGAGGCGCCCTGTACTTC.

The chain combines TRBV4-1 with TRBJ2-7, with 12 bases fitting TRBD1. After removal of 2 bases from V and 5 bases from J, the junction contained 10 bases not matched to a gene. There are 17 residues in the CDR3. Germline loops: CDR1 MGHRA, CDR2 YSYEKL. The CDR3 region has the DNA TGCGCCAGCAGCCAAACATCGGGGGGACAGGGGGCCGACGAGCAGTACTTC. Its translation is CASSQTSGGQGADEQYF.

This clonotype was observed many times. The chain has TRBV20-1 and TRBJ2-3, with 8 bases identical to TRBD2. V dropped 0 bases and J dropped 2; count of bases not matched to a gene: 13. Germline CDR1 reads DFQATT; CDR2 reads SNEGSKA (reference sequence). The CDR3 sequence is 18 residues long. Here the CDR3 DNA reads TGCAGTGCTAGAGATGGTCTAGGCGCGGGAGGCCCCACAGATACGCAGTATTTT. Protein product: CSARDGLGAGGPTDTQYF.

V gene TRBV6-2 or TRBV6-3 combines with J gene TRBJ1-2, with no clear D. Per the germline V gene, CDR1 is MNHEY and CDR2 is SVGEGT. V was clipped by 2 bases and J by 3 bases, with 7 bases between them. The CDR3 totals 13 residues. CDR3 DNA: TGTGCCAGCAGTTACGCGGGAGACTATGGCTACACCTTC. Residues: CASSYAGDYGYTF.

Details on this clonotype: One junction end disagrees with the germline gene, perhaps due to a read error. The chain carries TRBV6-5 and TRBJ2-1; 11 nucleotides agree with TRBD2. The CDR3 has 16 residues. Germline CDR1 MNHEY, CDR2 SVGAGI. The CDR3 spells CAISPGLAGGGNEQFF. DNA for the CDR3: TGTGCCATCAGTCCGGGGCTAGCGGGGGGCGGGAATGAGCAGTTCTTC.

Details on this clonotype: One base away lies a much larger clone, so this may be a sequencing read error. The genes are TRBV3-1 and TRBJ1-1; D is uncertain. V lost 6 bases and J 3 bases, leaving 20 bases between the germline ends. The germline gives CDR1 LGHDT, CDR2 YNNKEL (reference sequence). CDR3 length: 16 residues. CDR3 amino acids: CASSPLRRTRDTEAFF. The CDR3 coding sequence is TGTGCCAGCAGTCCCCTTCGACGGACGAGGGACACTGAAGCTTTCTTT.

Remarks on this clonotype: Given a much more abundant clone one base away, this may be a read error. The chain joins TRBV5-1 to TRBJ1-2; D not resolved. Trimming took off 0 bases at V and 4 bases at J, with 7 bases between the two ends. Germline CDR1 SGHRS, CDR2 YFSETQ. This CDR3 has 13 amino acids. CDR3 coding DNA: TGCGCCAGCAGCTTGGAGCCGGGCTATGGCTACACCTTC. Residues: CASSLEPGYGYTF.

This rearrangement joins TRBV6-2 or TRBV6-3 to TRBJ2-6; TRBD1 agrees at 8 bases. The CDR3 runs to 20 residues. Germline values: CDR1 MNHEY, CDR2 SVGEGT. Trimming took 2 bases from V and 0 from J; bases not matched to a gene: 12. This CDR3 reads CASSYIRQGSTFSGANVLTF. The CDR3 DNA reads as TGTGCCAGCAGTTACATACGACAGGGGTCAACCTTCTCTGGGGCCAACGTCCTGACTTTC.

Note on this clonotype: Possible read error: a much larger clone is one base away. The gene calls are TRBV19 and TRBJ2-3, with 9 bases that match TRBD2. Per germline, CDR1 LNHDA and CDR2 SQIVND (reference sequence). V shed 6 bases and J 4 bases; nucleotides not matched to a gene: 8. The CDR3 runs to 15 residues. DNA of the CDR3: TGTGCCAGTAGGCGACCAGCGGGGGGCCCAGATACGCAGTATTTT. Its translation: CASRRPAGGPDTQYF.

As to this clonotype: Possible read error: a much larger clone is one base away. The chain uses TRBV4-3 and TRBJ2-7; D remains ambiguous. The CDR3 is made up of 15 amino acids. Trimming shortened V by 0 bases and J by 3 bases, and 12 bases separated the two germline ends. CDR1 is LGHNA and CDR2 is YSLEER in the germline V gene. The DNA for the CDR3 is TGCGCCAGCAGCCAAGATAGGGTGCAGATCTACGAGCAGTACTTC. Its translation: CASSQDRVQIYEQYF.

A note on this clonotype: This may arise from a read error, as a much more abundant clone is one base away. This chain uses TRBV28 with TRBJ1-1; D is possibly TRBD1 (6 bases). The length of the CDR3 is 13 residues. Germline V lookup: CDR1 MDHEN, CDR2 SYDVKM. The CDR3 spells CASSSGENTEAYF. The CDR3 DNA follows: TGTGCCAGCAGTTCAGGGGAGAACACTGAAGCTTACTTT.

In its sample, this clonotype was seen a few times. The chain couples TRBV29-1 to TRBJ2-1; D could derive from TRBD1 or TRBD2 (6 bases each). The V gene's germline CDR1 is SQVTM and CDR2 ANQGSEA. The CDR3 loop spans 12 amino acids. Trimming took 7 bases from V and 3 from J, leaving 10 bases between them. CDR3 sequence: CSGEDSYNEQFF. For the CDR3, the DNA is TGCAGCGGGGAGGACAGCTACAATGAGCAGTTCTTC.

This CDR3 reads CASSPLGQGPRETQYF. As DNA, the CDR3 is TGTGCCAGCAGTCCGCTCGGACAAGGACCGCGAGAGACCCAGTACTTC. V is TRBV27 and J is TRBJ2-5; tentative D call: TRBD1 (5 bases). Trimming stripped 5 bases from V and 4 bases from J, with 20 bases between. Per germline, CDR1 MNHEY and CDR2 SMNVEV (reference sequence). The CDR3 totals 16 residues.

J is TRBJ1-1 and V is TRBV2; no reliable D call. Trimming took 10 bases from V and 1 from J, leaving 10 bases between them. The CDR3 has 12 residues. Germline CDR1 is SNHLY and CDR2 is FYNNEI. CDR3 sequence: CANGPTNTEAFF. The CDR3 DNA sequence: TGTGCCAACGGACCGACGAACACTGAAGCTTTCTTT.

In regard to this clonotype: Just one base apart from a much larger clone, this may be a read error. The conserved phenylalanine or tryptophan normally closing the CDR3 is absent here, so this likely arose from a read error. This chain joins TRBV6-6 and TRBJ1-6, with D possibly TRBD1 on 6 matching bases. The germline gives CDR1 MNHNY, CDR2 SVGAGI (reference sequence). Trimming stripped 5 bases from V and 1 base from J, with 18 bases between. This CDR3 region has 18 residues. As DNA, the CDR3 is TGTGCCAGCAGTACAGGGATGGGGATTGCTTCCTATAATTCACCCCTCCACTCT. Translation: CASSTGMGIASYNSPLHS.

This clonotype was counted many times. The CDR3 loop is CASSQETGTLNTEAFF. The CDR3 DNA reads TGTGCCAGCAGCCAAGAGACAGGGACTCTGAACACTGAAGCTTTCTTT. The V call is TRBV4-2, the J call TRBJ1-1; 7 bases agree with TRBD1. V shed 0 bases and J 0 bases; nucleotides not matched to a gene: 4. The CDR3 runs to 16 residues. The germline V gene has CDR1 LGHNA and CDR2 YNFKEQ.

V and J are TRBV6-1 and TRBJ1-1; TRBD1 matches 7 bases. The V gene end was trimmed by 3 bases and the J gene end by 3 bases; junction bases not matched to a gene: 4. The germline V gene encodes CDR1 MNHNS and CDR2 SASEGT. CDR3 size: 14 residues. The CDR3 reads CASSETGLYTEAFF. The CDR3 DNA reads as TGTGCCAGCAGTGAGACAGGGCTTTACACTGAAGCTTTCTTT.

This clonotype was seen ten or more times. The V gene is TRBV27, the J gene TRBJ2-5; 7 nucleotides line up with TRBD2. This CDR3 has 15 amino acids. Germline V CDR1 and CDR2: MNHEY, SMNVEV (reference sequence). V was clipped by 4 bases and J by 2 bases; unmatched bases: 7. The CDR3 loop reads CASSSGLAVQETQYF. The CDR3 coding sequence is TGTGCCAGCAGTTCGGGGCTAGCGGTACAAGAGACCCAGTACTTC.

This rearrangement joins TRBV7-9 to TRBJ2-7, with 8 bases matching TRBD1. J gave up 6 bases and V 4 bases, and 17 bases lay outside the gene matches. Germline CDR1 SEHNR, CDR2 FQNEAQ (reference sequence). The CDR3 loop spans 17 amino acids. The CDR3 loop is CASSSPEGAGGVGEQYF. The DNA for the CDR3 is TGTGCCAGCAGCTCCCCAGAAGGCGCAGGGGGCGTCGGCGAGCAGTACTTC.

This clonotype was detected ten times or more. The rearrangement uses TRBV2 and TRBJ1-5; D is unresolved. This CDR3 is 14 amino acids long. CDR1 SNHLY and CDR2 FYNNEI come from the germline V gene. Trimming pared 2 bases from V and 6 bases from J, leaving 11 bases between. The CDR3 coding sequence is TGTGCCAGCAGTGAATTGGGAGCTGCTCAGCCCCAGCATTTT. Translating gives CASSELGAAQPQHF.

There are a few counts of this clonotype. This sequence joins TRBV2 and TRBJ1-1; tentatively, D is TRBD1 (5 bases). The CDR3 sequence is 13 residues long. V was pared by 1 base and J by 6 bases, with 9 bases between. Germline assignment: CDR1 SNHLY and CDR2 FYNNEI. The CDR3 sequence: CASSEGGWAEAFF. CDR3 DNA: TGTGCCAGCAGTGAAGGGGGCTGGGCTGAAGCTTTCTTT. Variable domain in full (rest from reference TRBV2 and TRBJ1-1): EPEVTQTPSHQVTQMGQEVILRCVPISNHLYFYWYRQILGQKVEFLVSFYNNEISEKSEIFDDQFSVERPDGSNFTLKIRSTKLEDSAMYFCASSEGGWAEAFFGQGTRLTVV.

This chain connects TRBV4-1 to TRBJ2-7, with D perhaps matching TRBD2 (5 bases). Germline-derived CDR1 and CDR2 are MGHRA and YSYEKL. The CDR3 contains 15 residues. The V and J ends lost 1 base and 5 bases respectively, with 15 bases between them. This CDR3 is CASSQVGGDCDEQYF. In DNA form, the CDR3 reads TGCGCCAGCAGCCAAGTAGGAGGCGACTGCGACGAGCAGTACTTC.

This clonotype came up many times. The V call is TRBV29-1, the J call TRBJ2-1, with TRBD1 identical over 9 bases. Germline V gene data show CDR1 as SQVTM and CDR2 as ANQGSEA. V trimming: 3 bases; J trimming: 9 bases; junction bases outside the gene matches: 6. This CDR3 is 13 amino acids long. CDR3 coding DNA: TGCAGCGTTGACGACAGGGGGGCGGTTGAGCAGTTCTTC. Translating gives CSVDDRGAVEQFF.

This clonotype was picked up a small number of times. The V call is TRBV7-2, the J call TRBJ1-1; a possible D gene is TRBD1 (6 bases). Between the trimmed V and J ends, which lost 5 bases and 4 bases, there was a span of 14 bases. CDR1 is SGHTA and CDR2 is FQGNSA in the germline V gene. The CDR3 is 14 residues long. DNA for the CDR3: TGTGCCAGCAGCGCGAGCCGAGGGGGCACTGAAGCTTTCTTT. This sequence encodes CASSASRGGTEAFF. Complete variable domain (other parts from reference TRBV7-2 and TRBJ1-1): GAGVSQSPSNKVTEKGKDVELRCDPISGHTALYWYRQSLGQGLEFLIYFQGNSAPDKSGLPSDRFSAERTGGSVSTLTIQRTQQEDSAVYLCASSASRGGTEAFFGQGTRLTVV.